The clone carrying this T cell receptor (beta chain) was seen repeatedly, ten times or more. Patients at the Seattle site were enrolled during active infection and followed longitudinally. Data came from immunoSEQ multiplex PCR; TCRdb stores just in-frame clones and leaves some out. Of roughly 150,000 clones in the sample, over 80% were seen once. These data are taken from a study of blood T cell repertoires in COVID-19. The overall study: Samples of COVID-19 (acute and convalescent) were obtained from the United States, Italy and Spain.

This CDR3 is 13 amino acids long. V was shortened by 0 bases and J by 8 bases, with 6 bases between the two germline ends. Germline values: CDR1 SGHRS, CDR2 YFSETQ. The TCR sequence derives from a woman of 80 years or more with COVID-19, enrolled during active disease. V usage is TRBV5-1 and J usage is TRBJ1-6; D is ambiguous. Sequencing used peripheral blood. CDR3 DNA sequence: TGCGCCAGCAGCTTGGCCCAGGATTCACCCCTCCACTTT. This encodes CASSLAQDSPLHF.